The 10 T cell receptor beta chains given below trace back to one sample, sequenced in a study of blood T cell repertoires in COVID-19. Sequencing used immunoSEQ multiplex PCR; TCRdb keeps in-frame clones, though not all of them. The sample comprises over 85,000 clones, approximately 78% of which are singletons, and approximately 9.9% rests with the top ten. Sequenced sample: peripheral blood. These receptors were taken from a man in his sixties with active or convalescent COVID-19.

The CDR3 sequence: CASSIKRQAYNEQFF. CDR3 nucleotide sequence: TGTGCCAGTAGTATAAAACGACAGGCCTACAATGAGCAGTTCTTC. The chain uses TRBV19 and TRBJ2-1, with a tentative D call TRBD1 (6 bases). This CDR3 is built from 15 residues. Trimming cost V 2 bases and J 2 bases, with 10 bases left between them. Germline CDR1 is LNHDA and CDR2 is SQIVND (reference sequence).

The genes are TRBV18 and TRBJ2-2; D may be TRBD1 (6 bases). This CDR3 has 15 residues. Germline CDR1 is KGHSH and CDR2 is LQKENI. The ends were cut back, 3 bases at V and 7 bases at J, with 15 bases in the middle. The CDR3 loop reads CASSPLTGRSGELFF. The CDR3, as DNA: TGTGCCAGCTCACCTTTAACAGGGCGTAGCGGGGAGCTGTTTTTT.

The V call is TRBV6-5, the J call TRBJ1-4; possible D gene TRBD1, 5 bases. Germline loops: CDR1 MNHEY, CDR2 SVGAGI. The CDR3 length is 14 residues. Trimming took 7 bases from V and 2 from J, leaving 11 bases between them. The CDR3 is CASNQGGTNEKLFF. The CDR3 DNA follows: TGTGCCAGCAACCAGGGAGGGACTAATGAAAAACTGTTTTTT.

This clone was seen just once. V usage is TRBV4-1 and J usage is TRBJ2-3; D call uncertain. The V end lost 0 bases, the J end lost 1 base, and 8 bases lay between the germline ends. From germline, CDR1 is MGHRA and CDR2 YSYEKL. The CDR3 consists of 15 residues. The CDR3 DNA reads as TGCGCCAGCAGCCAAGATAACTCCCGCACAGATACGCAGTATTTT. Protein product: CASSQDNSRTDTQYF.

The rearrangement links TRBV4-3 to TRBJ2-1; 15 nucleotides align to TRBD2. The CDR3 is 21 residues long. The V gene's germline CDR1 is LGHNA and CDR2 YSLEER. With 4 bases clipped from V and 4 bases from J, the junction kept 17 bases outside the gene matches. The CDR3 sequence: CASSRFSGTSGRSTMYNEQFF. CDR3 in DNA: TGCGCCAGCAGCCGATTTTCCGGGACTAGCGGGAGGTCTACAATGTACAATGAGCAGTTCTTC.

V and J are TRBV5-1 and TRBJ2-1, with TRBD2 identical over 8 bases. Germline trimming cut 5 bases from V and 10 bases from J; bases unmatched to any gene: 11. Germline-derived CDR1 and CDR2 are SGHRS and YFSETQ. The CDR3 is 14 amino acids. CDR3: CASSSGIMLAEQFF. In DNA, the CDR3 is TGCGCCAGCAGTAGCGGGATTATGTTGGCGGAGCAGTTCTTC.

CDR3 DNA sequence: TGTGCCAGCGGAGAAGAAAAACTGTTTTTT. It is translated as CASGEEKLFF. This chain connects TRBV2 to TRBJ1-4; D not resolved. The germline gives CDR1 SNHLY, CDR2 FYNNEI. This CDR3 contains 10 residues. Trimming took 8 bases from V and 8 from J, leaving 6 bases between them.

This sequence joins TRBV24-1 and TRBJ2-3; 11 positions match TRBD1. CDR1 is KGHDR, CDR2 SFDVKD, per germline. V was pared by 4 bases and J by 14 bases, with 16 bases of the junction left unmatched. This CDR3 is 16 amino acids long. CDR3 sequence reads: CATSEGDRGSIGGPYF. The CDR3 nucleotides are TGTGCCACCAGTGAAGGGGACAGGGGGTCCATCGGAGGTCCGTATTTT.

The chain joins TRBV19 to TRBJ1-2; D remains ambiguous. Germline values: CDR1 LNHDA, CDR2 SQIVND (reference sequence). V was pared by 6 bases and J by 3 bases, with 11 bases between. This CDR3 is built from 13 residues. The CDR3 DNA is TGTGCCAGTAGCACTGACTACTACTATGGCTACACCTTC. Translated, it gives CASSTDYYYGYTF.

This rearrangement joins TRBV7-2 to TRBJ1-5; D may be TRBD1 (6 bases). This CDR3 has 16 amino acids. Trimming removed 5 bases at V and 1 base at J, with 15 bases between. Germline V gene data show CDR1 as SGHTA and CDR2 as FQGNSA. CDR3 bases: TGTGCCAGCAGCCTCCGAAGGGGGGGAAGCAATCAGCCCCAGCATTTT. Residues: CASSLRRGGSNQPQHF. The full variable domain, completed using reference TRBV7-2 and TRBJ1-5, is GAGVSQSPSNKVTEKGKDVELRCDPISGHTALYWYRQSLGQGLEFLIYFQGNSAPDKSGLPSDRFSAERTGGSVSTLTIQRTQQEDSAVYLCASSLRRGGSNQPQHFGDGTRLSIL.